This TCR beta chain was recorded in a study of tumor-infiltrating lymphocytes in primary liver carcinoma. In the study overall: Among the tumors, stages were T1-T3 N0M0 and sizes roughly 4 to 10 cm. Each of the samples returned roughly 3.65 to 7.5 million productive TCRbeta reads (a yield similar across tissue types).

This clonotype appeared many times. Its antigen is still unknown. Total RNA amounting to approximately 460 ng was the source from which TCR beta cDNA was made with a constant-region primer. Libraries of TCR beta came from three nested multiplex PCR rounds with slightly modified ARM-PCR. A C-beta reverse primer was combined with TRBV1-TRBV30 forward primers in the first two PCR rounds, and each round had around 11 cycles. TCRdb reprocessed the multiplex PCR reads via MiXCR and lists one record per CDR3 protein. The repertoire holds around 70,000 distinct CDR3 sequences, with roughly three quarters as singletons. General study points: Presence in all five tumor regions was observed for only about 7-25% of top clones.

Starting material for RNA and DNA co-extraction consisted of about 20-30 mg of unsorted bulk tissue. Every tumor sample had over 85% viable tumor cells. The CDR3 extends over 12 amino acids. V lost 7 bases and J lost 6, with 13 bases in between. Germline V gene lookup returns CDR1 ENHRY and CDR2 SYGVKD. The TCR was taken from a man aged 35 to 55 with primary liver carcinoma and hepatitis B virus infection. The gene calls are TRBV10-3 and TRBJ2-7, with a weak D call TRBD2 (5 bases). The sequenced sample was liver tumor tissue from sampling region 4. The subset was: tumor region T4, right-lateral pole. CDR3 amino acids: CAINGGSGEQYF. CDR3 nucleotide sequence: TGTGCCATCAATGGAGGATCCGGCGAGCAGTACTTC.